This TCR beta chain was captured in a study of blood T cell repertoires in COVID-19. Study overall: Whether acute or convalescent, the COVID-19 samples came from the United States, Italy and Spain. T cells, B-cell-depleted T cells, or PBMCs supplied cDNA or gDNA.

CDR1 and CDR2 (germline): SGHTA, FQGNSA. Trimming stripped 3 bases from V and 13 bases from J, with 18 bases between. The CDR3 sequence is 13 residues long. This clone was counted a single time. As processed by the authors: From reference gene primer amplification, estimates of nucleated cell counts were derived. Data came from immunoSEQ multiplex PCR; TCRdb stores just in-frame clones and leaves some out. The V and J calls and clone size are taken from that table; D and trimming were inferred from the DNA. The sample carries about 45,000 clones, 70% to 80% recorded once. The gene calls are TRBV7-2 and TRBJ1-1, with a tentative D call TRBD1 (5 bases). Sequencing was carried out using peripheral blood. The origin of this receptor is a man between 65 and 85 years old with acute or convalescent COVID-19. Here the CDR3 DNA reads TGTGCCAGCAGCTTTCAAGGGGTCGTGGTAGATTTCTTT. Amino acids: CASSFQGVVVDFF.